This TCR beta chain is from a study of T-cell reconstitution after alpha-beta-depleted transplantation in children. For TCRbeta, the library was prepared with unique molecular identifiers. TCRdb redid the calling of the PCR reads with MiXCR, one entry per CDR3 protein. The sample lists 500,000 or so distinct CDR3 sequences, 30% to 35% occurring once. The TCR was taken from a human donor who donated a stem cell graft to a child with aplastic anemia. Source: PBMCs from the stem cell graft donor, taken from the stem cell graft.

In DNA form, the CDR3 reads TGCGCCAGTGGGCCCCAGGGAGGGCCTGGGGCCAACGTCCTGACTTTC. It encodes CASGPQGGPGANVLTF. This chain joins TRBV5-1 and TRBJ2-6; 7 bases line up with TRBD2. The germline V gene encodes CDR1 SGHRS and CDR2 YFSETQ. Germline trimming cut 8 bases from V and 2 bases from J; bases unmatched to any gene: 10. The CDR3 covers 16 residues.